This is a list of T cell receptor beta chains from one sample in a study of cytomegalovirus exposure and HLA in healthy donors. Method: immunoSEQ multiplex PCR; TCRdb's copy keeps in-frame clones and lacks some. The repertoire consists of more than 200,000 clones, with approximately 80% occurring once and the leading ten covering around 1.5%. The sample was PBMCs. All receptors derive from a girl under 18 in good health and CMV-seronegative. The CDR3 runs from the conserved cysteine through the conserved F or W. The D gene is left open where the match is weak. Not all rows give a size; the values are once, few, many and, for expanded clones, a class.

v_gene	abundance	j_gene	d_gene	CDR3aa	CDR3nt
TRBV30	-	TRBJ1-4	-	CAWSGGQGLNEKLFF	TGTGCCTGGAGTGGTGGGCAGGGATTGAATGAAAAACTGTTTTTT
TRBV5-1	-	TRBJ1-1	-	CASSLVGAGVGEAFF	TGCGCCAGCAGCTTGGTAGGGGCAGGGGTAGGTGAAGCTTTCTTT
TRBV2	-	TRBJ1-1	-	CASSDQGYTEAFF	TGTGCCAGCAGTGACCAGGGCTATACCGAAGCTTTCTTT
TRBV7-9	few	TRBJ1-5	-	CASSPPGGGGRNQPQHF	TGTGCCAGCAGCCCACCAGGCGGGGGAGGTCGGAATCAGCCCCAGCATTTT
TRBV6-6	-	TRBJ1-1	-	CASSYLSHQNTEAFF	TGTGCCAGCAGTTATTTGTCCCATCAGAACACTGAAGCTTTCTTT
TRBV7-6	-	TRBJ2-1	TRBD2	CASSSGLAGDPFF	TGTGCCAGCAGCTCCGGACTAGCGGGAGATCCGTTCTTC
TRBV11-1	-	TRBJ1-4	-	CASSSRDTGYEKLFF	TGTGCCAGCAGCTCGAGGGACACCGGGTACGAAAAACTGTTTTTT
TRBV4-2	-	TRBJ1-1	-	CASSQTERTEAFF	TGTGCCAGCAGCCAAACCGAGAGAACTGAAGCTTTCTTT
TRBV6-6	-	TRBJ2-5	TRBD2	CASSSAGGRWETQYF	TGTGCCAGCAGCTCAGCGGGGGGCCGATGGGAGACCCAGTACTTC
TRBV28	-	TRBJ1-2	-	CASRPYLDNYGYTF	TGTGCCAGCAGACCATACCTAGACAACTATGGCTACACCTTC
TRBV28	-	TRBJ1-1	TRBD1	CASSLGQGAYTEAFF	TGTGCCAGCAGCCTAGGACAGGGGGCCTACACTGAAGCTTTCTTT
TRBV1	-	TRBJ2-5	-	CTSSPSGSGHQETQYF	TGCACCAGCAGCCCCTCTGGTAGCGGACACCAAGAGACCCAGTACTTC
TRBV7-9	-	TRBJ1-2	-	CSSSPGGRDYGYTF	TGTTCCAGCAGCCCCGGGGGTCGGGACTATGGCTACACCTTC
TRBV29-1	-	TRBJ1-2	TRBD1	CSVESWTGARGYTF	TGCAGCGTCGAATCTTGGACAGGGGCGCGGGGCTACACCTTC
TRBV5-1	-	TRBJ2-5	-	CASSPSPQETQYF	TGCGCCAGCAGCCCTAGCCCCCAAGAGACCCAGTACTTC
TRBV10-3	-	TRBJ2-2	TRBD1	CAISNRGTSGELFF	TGTGCCATCAGCAACAGGGGGACGTCAGGGGAGCTGTTTTTT
TRBV6-5	-	TRBJ2-7	TRBD2	CASTPSGGPYEQYF	TGTGCCAGCACCCCGTCGGGAGGGCCCTACGAGCAGTACTTC
TRBV18	-	TRBJ2-5	-	CASSPPSGKETQYF	TGTGCCAGCTCACCACCGTCGGGGAAAGAGACCCAGTACTTC
TRBV7-9	-	TRBJ2-7	TRBD2	CASSPGTSDYEQYF	TGTGCCAGCAGCCCCGGGACTAGCGACTACGAGCAGTACTTC
TRBV6-5	-	TRBJ1-2	-	CASSFIGRRQSDGYTF	TGTGCCAGCAGTTTTATCGGACGTAGACAGAGTGATGGCTACACCTTC
TRBV6-6	-	TRBJ1-1	-	CASSRGYSDTEAFF	TGTGCCAGCAGTAGGGGCTATAGTGACACTGAAGCTTTCTTT
TRBV2	-	TRBJ1-2	TRBD1	CASSTTGTNYGYTF	TGTGCCAGCAGTACGACAGGGACTAACTATGGCTACACCTTC
TRBV18	-	TRBJ1-1	TRBD1	CASSATGTGGQTEAFF	TGTGCCAGCTCAGCGACCGGGACAGGGGGACAAACTGAAGCTTTCTTT
TRBV2	-	TRBJ2-7	TRBD1	CASTGTGGAEQYF	TGTGCCAGCACCGGGACAGGGGGCGCGGAGCAGTACTTC
TRBV6-5	-	TRBJ2-5	TRBD2	CASSLAGGPRAQYF	TGTGCCAGCAGTCTAGCGGGGGGACCAAGGGCCCAGTACTTC
TRBV4-1	-	TRBJ2-6	-	CASSQKQGVLWANVLTF	TGCGCCAGCAGCCAAAAACAGGGAGTTCTTTGGGCCAACGTCCTGACTTTC
TRBV5-6	-	TRBJ2-1	-	CASSRTRTASNEQFF	TGTGCCAGCAGTAGAACCCGGACAGCTTCCAATGAGCAGTTCTTC
TRBV27	-	TRBJ2-6	TRBD1	CASSTKGQGVGSGANVLTF	TGTGCCAGCAGCACGAAGGGACAGGGGGTAGGGTCTGGGGCCAACGTCCTGACTTTC
TRBV5-1	-	TRBJ2-1	-	CASSLAGVNEQFF	TGCGCCAGCAGCCTCGCAGGGGTCAATGAGCAGTTCTTC
TRBV30	-	TRBJ2-7	-	CALTSGGPYEQYF	TGTGCCTTAACCTCGGGGGGCCCCTACGAGCAGTACTTC
TRBV6-4	once	TRBJ2-1	TRBD2	CASSIGGGAYNEQFF	TGTGCCAGCAGTATCGGCGGGGGGGCGTACAATGAGCAGTTCTTC
TRBV7-3	-	TRBJ2-4	TRBD2	CASSLQGGGDIQYF	TGTGCCAGCAGCTTACAAGGCGGGGGGGACATTCAGTACTTC
TRBV15	-	TRBJ2-5	TRBD2	CATSRYELAGVQETQYF	TGTGCCACCAGCAGATACGAGCTAGCGGGCGTTCAAGAGACCCAGTACTTC